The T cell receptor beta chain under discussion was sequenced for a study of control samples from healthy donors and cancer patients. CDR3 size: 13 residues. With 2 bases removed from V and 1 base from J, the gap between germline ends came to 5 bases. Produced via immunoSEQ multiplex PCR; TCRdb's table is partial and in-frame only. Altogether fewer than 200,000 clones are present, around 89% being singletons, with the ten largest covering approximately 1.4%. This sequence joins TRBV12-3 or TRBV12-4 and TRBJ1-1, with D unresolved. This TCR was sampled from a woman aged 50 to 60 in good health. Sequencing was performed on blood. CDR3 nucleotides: TGTGCCAGCAGTTTAAAGGAGAACACTGAAGCTTTCTTT. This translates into CASSLKENTEAFF.